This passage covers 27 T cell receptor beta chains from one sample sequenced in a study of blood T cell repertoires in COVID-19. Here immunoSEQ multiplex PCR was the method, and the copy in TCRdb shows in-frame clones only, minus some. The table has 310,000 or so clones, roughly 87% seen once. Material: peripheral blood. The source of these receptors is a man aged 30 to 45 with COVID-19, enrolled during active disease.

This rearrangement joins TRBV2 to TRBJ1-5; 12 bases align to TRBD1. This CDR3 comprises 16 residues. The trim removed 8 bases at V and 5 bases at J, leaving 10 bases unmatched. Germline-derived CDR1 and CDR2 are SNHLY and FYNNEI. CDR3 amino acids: CASLPGTGGRDQPQHF. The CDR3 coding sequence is TGTGCCAGCCTACCCGGGACAGGGGGCCGGGATCAGCCCCAGCATTTT. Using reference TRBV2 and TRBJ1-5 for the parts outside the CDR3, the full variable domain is EPEVTQTPSHQVTQMGQEVILRCVPISNHLYFYWYRQILGQKVEFLVSFYNNEISEKSEIFDDQFSVERPDGSNFTLKIRSTKLEDSAMYFCASLPGTGGRDQPQHFGDGTRLSIL.

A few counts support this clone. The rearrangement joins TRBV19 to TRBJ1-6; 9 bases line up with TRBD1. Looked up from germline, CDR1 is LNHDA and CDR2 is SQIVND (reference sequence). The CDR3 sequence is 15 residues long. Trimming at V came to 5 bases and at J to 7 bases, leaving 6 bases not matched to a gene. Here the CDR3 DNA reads TGTGCCAGTAGTGGCGACAGGGGGAAAAATTCACCCCTCCACTTT. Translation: CASSGDRGKNSPLHF.

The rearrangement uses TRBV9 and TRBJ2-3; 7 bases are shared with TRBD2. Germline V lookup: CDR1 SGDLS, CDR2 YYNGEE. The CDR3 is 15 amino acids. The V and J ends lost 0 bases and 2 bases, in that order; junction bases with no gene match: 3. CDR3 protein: CASSVAGGITDTQYF. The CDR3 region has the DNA TGTGCCAGCAGCGTAGCCGGGGGGATCACAGATACGCAGTATTTT.

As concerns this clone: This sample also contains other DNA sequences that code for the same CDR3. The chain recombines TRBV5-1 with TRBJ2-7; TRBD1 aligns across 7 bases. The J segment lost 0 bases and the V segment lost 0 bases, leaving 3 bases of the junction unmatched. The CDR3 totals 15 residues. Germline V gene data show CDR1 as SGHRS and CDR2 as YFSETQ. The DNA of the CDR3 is TGCGCCAGCAGCTTGGGACAGGGTGCCTCCTACGAGCAGTACTTC. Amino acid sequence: CASSLGQGASYEQYF.

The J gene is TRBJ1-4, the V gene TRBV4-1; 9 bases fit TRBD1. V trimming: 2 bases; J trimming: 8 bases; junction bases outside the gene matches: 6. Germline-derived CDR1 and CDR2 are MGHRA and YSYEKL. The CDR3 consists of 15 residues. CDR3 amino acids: CASSQPGTGREKLFF. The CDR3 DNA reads TGCGCCAGCAGCCAACCTGGGACAGGGAGGGAAAAACTGTTTTTT.

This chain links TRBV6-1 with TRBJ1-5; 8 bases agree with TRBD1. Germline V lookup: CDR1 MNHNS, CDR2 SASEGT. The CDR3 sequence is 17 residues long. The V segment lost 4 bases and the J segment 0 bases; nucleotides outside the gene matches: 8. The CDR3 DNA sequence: TGTGCCAGCAGTGCCACAGGGGGAGGTGGTAGCAATCAGCCCCAGCATTTT. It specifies CASSATGGGGSNQPQHF.

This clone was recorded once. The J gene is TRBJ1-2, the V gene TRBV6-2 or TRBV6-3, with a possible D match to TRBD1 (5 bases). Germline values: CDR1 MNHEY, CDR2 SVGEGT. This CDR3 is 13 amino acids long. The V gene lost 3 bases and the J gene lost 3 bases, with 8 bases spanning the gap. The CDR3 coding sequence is TGTGCCAGCAGTTATGGCAGGGACTATGGCTACACCTTC. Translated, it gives CASSYGRDYGYTF.

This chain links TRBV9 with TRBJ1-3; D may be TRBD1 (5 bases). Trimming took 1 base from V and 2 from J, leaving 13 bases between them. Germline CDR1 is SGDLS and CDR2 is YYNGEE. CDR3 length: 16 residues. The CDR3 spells CASSVSTGGTGNTIYF. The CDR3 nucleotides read TGTGCCAGCAGCGTATCCACGGGGGGGACTGGAAACACCATATATTTT.

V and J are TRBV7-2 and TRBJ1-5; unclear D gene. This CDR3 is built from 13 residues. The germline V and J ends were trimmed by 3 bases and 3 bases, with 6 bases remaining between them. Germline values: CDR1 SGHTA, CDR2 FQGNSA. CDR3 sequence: CASSFQSNQPQHF. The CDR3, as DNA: TGTGCCAGCAGCTTTCAGTCCAATCAGCCCCAGCATTTT.

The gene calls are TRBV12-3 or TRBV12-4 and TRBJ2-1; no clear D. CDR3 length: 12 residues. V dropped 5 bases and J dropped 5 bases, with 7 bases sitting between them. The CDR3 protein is CASSPMDNEQFF. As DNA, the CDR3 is TGTGCCAGCAGTCCTATGGACAATGAGCAGTTCTTC.

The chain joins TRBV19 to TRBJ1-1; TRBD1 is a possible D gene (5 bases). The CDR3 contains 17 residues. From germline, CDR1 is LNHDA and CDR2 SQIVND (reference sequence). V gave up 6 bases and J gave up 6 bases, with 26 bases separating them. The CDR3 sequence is CASSPSYPRKRDSEAFF. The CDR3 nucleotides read TGTGCCAGTAGCCCCTCGTACCCCCGGAAGAGGGACTCTGAAGCTTTCTTT.

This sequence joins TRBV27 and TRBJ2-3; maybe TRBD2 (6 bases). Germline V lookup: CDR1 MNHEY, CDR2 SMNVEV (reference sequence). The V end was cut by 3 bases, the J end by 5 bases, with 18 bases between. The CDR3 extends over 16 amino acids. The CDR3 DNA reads TGTGCCAGCAGTTTGGGGGGTGTCCTGCGGGGAGATACGCAGTATTTT. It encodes CASSLGGVLRGDTQYF.

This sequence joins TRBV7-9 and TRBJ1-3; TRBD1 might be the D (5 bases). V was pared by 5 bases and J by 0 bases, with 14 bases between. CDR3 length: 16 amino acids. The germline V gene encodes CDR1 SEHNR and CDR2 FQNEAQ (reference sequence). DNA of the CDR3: TGTGCCAGCAGCAGTGGGGGAGGAAGCTCTGGAAACACCATATATTTT. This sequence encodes CASSSGGGSSGNTIYF.

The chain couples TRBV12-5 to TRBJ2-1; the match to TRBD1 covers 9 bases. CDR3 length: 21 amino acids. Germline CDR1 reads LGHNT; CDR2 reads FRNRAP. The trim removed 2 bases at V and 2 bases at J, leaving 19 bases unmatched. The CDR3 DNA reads TGTGCTAGTGGTTTGCCAGATGATGGTGGTTCGACAGGGGGAACCTACAATGAGCAGTTCTTC. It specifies CASGLPDDGGSTGGTYNEQFF.

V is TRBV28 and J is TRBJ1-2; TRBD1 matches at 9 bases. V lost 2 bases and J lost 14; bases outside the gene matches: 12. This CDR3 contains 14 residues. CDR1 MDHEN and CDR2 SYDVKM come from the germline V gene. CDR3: CASSLRMSGQGWTF. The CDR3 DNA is TGTGCCAGCAGTTTACGGATGAGTGGACAGGGGTGGACCTTC.

CDR3 protein: CASSQSGTEAFF. The CDR3 DNA follows: TGTGCCAGCAGCCAATCGGGGACTGAAGCTTTCTTT. The chain recombines TRBV3-1 (or the pseudogene TRBV3-2) with TRBJ1-1; D is unclear. The CDR3 consists of 12 residues. V was shortened by 2 bases and J by 5 bases, with 6 bases between the two germline ends. Germline values: CDR1 LGHDT, CDR2 YNNKEL (reference sequence).

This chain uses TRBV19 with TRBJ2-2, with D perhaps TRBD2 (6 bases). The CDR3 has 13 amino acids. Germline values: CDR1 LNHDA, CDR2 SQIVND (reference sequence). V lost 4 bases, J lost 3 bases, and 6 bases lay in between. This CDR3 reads CASSRDYTGELFF. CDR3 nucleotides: TGTGCCAGTAGTAGGGACTACACCGGGGAGCTGTTTTTT.

The CDR3 bases are TGTGCCAGCAGTTGGTCCCCGGGACAGGGGGTAATGAGCAATCAGCCCCAGCATTTT. This gives the protein CASSWSPGQGVMSNQPQHF. The V gene is TRBV6-2 or TRBV6-3, the J gene TRBJ1-5, with 11 bases lining up with TRBD1. The ends lost 4 bases at V and 1 base at J; junction bases unmatched: 12. Germline V gene lookup returns CDR1 MNHEY and CDR2 SVGEGT. This CDR3 region has 19 residues.

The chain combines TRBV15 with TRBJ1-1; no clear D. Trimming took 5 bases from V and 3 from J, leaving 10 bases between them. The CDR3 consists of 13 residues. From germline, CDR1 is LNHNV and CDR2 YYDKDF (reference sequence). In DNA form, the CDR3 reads TGTGCCACCAGCTATTATCGGGACACTGAAGCTTTCTTT. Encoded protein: CATSYYRDTEAFF.

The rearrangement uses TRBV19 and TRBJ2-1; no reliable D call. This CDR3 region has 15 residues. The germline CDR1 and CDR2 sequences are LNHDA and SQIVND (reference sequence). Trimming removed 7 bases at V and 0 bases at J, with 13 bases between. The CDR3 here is CASTGHPLSYNEQFF. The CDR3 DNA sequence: TGTGCCAGTACAGGCCACCCCCTCTCCTACAATGAGCAGTTCTTC.

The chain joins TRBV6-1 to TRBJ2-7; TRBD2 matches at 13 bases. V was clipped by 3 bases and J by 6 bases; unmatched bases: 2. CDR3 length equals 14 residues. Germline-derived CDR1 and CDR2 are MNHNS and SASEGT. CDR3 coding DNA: TGTGCCAGCAGTGACCGGACTAGCGGGAGCGAGCAGTACTTC. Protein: CASSDRTSGSEQYF.

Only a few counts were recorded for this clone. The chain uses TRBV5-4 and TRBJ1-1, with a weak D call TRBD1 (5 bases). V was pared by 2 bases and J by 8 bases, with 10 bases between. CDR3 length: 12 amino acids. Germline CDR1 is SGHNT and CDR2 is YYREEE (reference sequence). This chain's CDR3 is CASSFIQGEAFF. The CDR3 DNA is TGTGCCAGCAGCTTCATTCAGGGCGAAGCTTTCTTT.

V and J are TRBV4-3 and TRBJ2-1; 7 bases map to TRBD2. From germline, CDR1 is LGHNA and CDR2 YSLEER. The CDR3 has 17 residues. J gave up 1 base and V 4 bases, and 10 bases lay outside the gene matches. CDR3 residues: CASSRRREGRSYNEQFF. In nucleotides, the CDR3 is TGCGCCAGCAGCCGAAGGAGGGAGGGTCGGTCCTACAATGAGCAGTTCTTC.

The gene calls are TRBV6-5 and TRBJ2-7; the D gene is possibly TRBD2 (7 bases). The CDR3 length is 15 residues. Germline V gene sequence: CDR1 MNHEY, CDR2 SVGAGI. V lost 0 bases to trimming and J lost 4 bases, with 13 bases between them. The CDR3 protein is CASSYSRGGEYEQYF. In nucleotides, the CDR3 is TGTGCCAGCAGTTACTCGAGGGGGGGCGAGTACGAGCAGTACTTC.

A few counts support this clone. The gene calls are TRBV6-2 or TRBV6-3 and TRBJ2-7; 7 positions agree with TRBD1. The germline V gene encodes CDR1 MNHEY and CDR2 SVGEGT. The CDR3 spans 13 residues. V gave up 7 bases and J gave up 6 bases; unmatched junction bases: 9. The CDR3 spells CASNPQQGSEQYF. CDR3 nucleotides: TGTGCCAGCAACCCACAACAGGGGAGCGAGCAGTACTTC.

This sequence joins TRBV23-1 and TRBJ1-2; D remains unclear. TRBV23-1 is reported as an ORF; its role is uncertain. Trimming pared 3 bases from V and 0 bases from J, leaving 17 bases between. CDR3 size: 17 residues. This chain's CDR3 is CASSQSPRESANYGYTF. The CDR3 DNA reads TGCGCCAGCAGTCAGTCCCCTCGGGAGTCGGCTAACTATGGCTACACCTTC.

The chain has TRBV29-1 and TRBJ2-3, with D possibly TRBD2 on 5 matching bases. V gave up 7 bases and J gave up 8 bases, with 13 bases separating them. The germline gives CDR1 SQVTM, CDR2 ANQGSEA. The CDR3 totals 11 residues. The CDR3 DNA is TGCAGCGGGACCCGGGGTCCTACGCAGTATTTT. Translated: CSGTRGPTQYF.